This T cell receptor (beta chain) is from a study of blood T cell repertoires in COVID-19. Overall study context: T cells, B-cell-depleted T cells, or PBMCs supplied cDNA or gDNA.

TCRdb keeps only in-frame clones here, not all; method: immunoSEQ multiplex PCR. The sample lists about 41,000 clones, around 81% occurring once. Germline lookup yields CDR1 SGHTA and CDR2 FQGNSA. With 0 bases clipped from V and 14 bases from J, the junction kept 6 bases outside the gene matches. The CDR3 is 13 residues long. Sequenced material: peripheral blood. The clonotype originates from a woman aged 80 or over with acute or convalescent COVID-19. The chain carries TRBV7-2 and TRBJ2-4; the match to TRBD2 covers 8 bases. The CDR3, as DNA: TGTGCCAGCAGCTTAGCCAGCGGGGGCCCCAAGTACTTC. It encodes CASSLASGGPKYF. Combining the CDR3 with reference TRBV7-2 and TRBJ2-4 gives the whole variable domain GAGVSQSPSNKVTEKGKDVELRCDPISGHTALYWYRQSLGQGLEFLIYFQGNSAPDKSGLPSDRFSAERTGGSVSTLTIQRTQQEDSAVYLCASSLASGGPKYFGAGTRLSVL.